These 20 T cell receptor beta chains were sequenced from one sample in a study of glioma-infiltrating T cells. The iRepertoire nested amplicon-rescue multiplex PCR amplified TCR alpha and beta CDR3s from RNA. One entry per CDR3 protein, called by TCRdb with MiXCR from the multiplex PCR reads. The top ten clones hold roughly 5.2% of a sample with around 180,000 distinct CDR3 sequences, around 40% of them seen once. Sequencing used glioma tissue, nonneoplastic brain tissue, or PBMCs (not recorded which). The receptors derive from a human donor with low-grade glioma or glioblastoma, undergoing nonglioma brain surgery, or in good health (not recorded which).

This clonotype appeared a few times. The gene calls are TRBV12-3 or TRBV12-4 and TRBJ2-1, with D possibly TRBD1 on 6 matching bases. The CDR3 length is 11 residues. The germline V and J ends were trimmed by 5 bases and 10 bases, with 9 bases remaining between them. CDR3 nucleotides: TGTGCCAGCAGTCCCGGGACAGAGCAGTTCTTC. It translates to CASSPGTEQFF.

This clonotype was found a few times. The V gene is TRBV19, the J gene TRBJ1-2, with D uncertain. From germline, CDR1 is LNHDA and CDR2 SQIVND (reference sequence). This CDR3 is built from 15 residues. Deletions cut 0 bases from V and 6 bases from J, with 14 bases between. CDR3 nucleotides: TGTGCCAGTAGTATAGATCCCGACCGAGACCATGGCTACACCTTC. Protein sequence: CASSIDPDRDHGYTF.

Comment on this clonotype: This clone may be a read error of a much larger clone one base away. V is TRBV20-1 and J is TRBJ2-4, with D possibly matching TRBD2 (6 bases). Germline loops: CDR1 DFQATT, CDR2 SNEGSKA (reference sequence). The CDR3 runs to 12 residues. The DNA of the CDR3 is TGCAGTGCAGGGGACTTCAGAAACATTAAGTACTTC. It is translated as CSAGDFRNIKYF.

Points on this clonotype: A much more abundant neighbour one base away suggests this may be a read error. The CDR3 nucleotides read TGTGCCAGCAGTTCACTAGCGAGAGATTACGATGAGCAGTTCTTC. Amino acids: CASSSLARDYDEQFF. The genes are TRBV6-9 and TRBJ2-1; 7 bases agree with TRBD2. From germline, CDR1 is MNHGY and CDR2 SVAAGI. The CDR3 extends over 15 amino acids. Germline trimming cut 4 bases from V and 8 bases from J; bases unmatched to any gene: 11.

J is TRBJ2-7 and V is TRBV28; no firm D call. V shed 1 base and J shed 3 bases, with 10 bases lying between them. This CDR3 contains 14 residues. Germline V gene data show CDR1 as MDHEN and CDR2 as SYDVKM. The chain's CDR3 is CASSLLGSGYEQYF. The CDR3 region has the DNA TGTGCCAGCAGTTTATTAGGTTCGGGCTACGAGCAGTACTTC.

This clonotype was observed at least ten times. The chain recombines TRBV20-1 with TRBJ2-3, with D maybe TRBD1 (5 bases). Germline V gene sequence: CDR1 DFQATT, CDR2 SNEGSKA (reference sequence). V lost 5 bases and J lost 2, with 20 bases in between. This CDR3 comprises 16 residues. CDR3 bases: TGCAGTGCTGAAGACAGTCTTCAACGAACCACAGATACGCAGTATTTT. This encodes CSAEDSLQRTTDTQYF.

V gene TRBV2 combines with J gene TRBJ1-2; 8 nucleotides agree with TRBD1. There are 10 residues in the CDR3. Germline V gene lookup returns CDR1 SNHLY and CDR2 FYNNEI. Here the CDR3 DNA reads TGTTCCACCGACAGGGGCGGCTACACCTTC. As protein: CSTDRGGYTF.

The rearrangement joins TRBV6-4 to TRBJ2-3; 7 positions match TRBD1. The CDR3 is 15 residues long. Germline V CDR1 and CDR2: MRHNA, SNTAGT. J lost 1 base, V lost 5 bases, and 6 bases had no gene match. The CDR3 DNA is TGTGCCAGCAGTCGAGAGGGACAGCGCACAGATACGCAGTATTTT. Translated, it gives CASSREGQRTDTQYF.

The V and J genes are TRBV24-1 and TRBJ2-6; 9 nucleotides line up with TRBD1. This CDR3 region has 16 residues. CDR1 is KGHDR, CDR2 SFDVKD, per germline. With V trimmed by 3 bases and J by 5 bases, 4 bases remained unmatched. CDR3 nucleotides: TGTGCCACCAGTGATGCCGGGACAGGGAGGGCCAACGTCCTGACTTTC. As protein: CATSDAGTGRANVLTF.

This clonotype was recorded at least ten times. The chain employs TRBV7-8 and TRBJ1-1; D perhaps matches TRBD1 (6 bases). The CDR3 contains 13 residues. Germline CDR1 and CDR2: SGHVS and FQNEAQ. V dropped 7 bases and J dropped 8 bases, with 17 bases sitting between them. The CDR3 nucleotides read TGTGCCAGCACCGACCGTCCGACAGGAGAAGCTTTCTTT. It encodes CASTDRPTGEAFF.

The chain uses TRBV11-2 and TRBJ2-3; the match to TRBD2 covers 10 bases. CDR3 length: 16 residues. Germline-derived CDR1 and CDR2 are SGHAT and FQNNGV. Losses at the gene ends were 5 bases for V and 1 base for J; bases not matched to a gene: 6. The CDR3 sequence: CASSKWTSGGTDTQYF. The CDR3 nucleotides read TGTGCCAGCAGCAAATGGACTAGCGGTGGCACAGATACGCAGTATTTT. The whole variable domain, filled in from reference TRBV11-2 and TRBJ2-3, reads EAGVAQSPRYKIIEKRQSVAFWCNPISGHATLYWYQQILGQGPKLLIQFQNNGVVDDSQLPKDRFSAERLKGVDSTLKIQPAKLEDSAVYLCASSKWTSGGTDTQYFGPGTRLTVL.

This clonotype was seen many times. The chain carries TRBV20-1 and TRBJ1-1; D perhaps matches TRBD1 (6 bases). Trimming removed 5 bases from V and 11 bases from J, with 21 bases in between. The V gene's germline CDR1 is DFQATT and CDR2 SNEGSKA (reference sequence). This CDR3 is built from 13 residues. The CDR3 protein is CSADGQSGTLAFF. The CDR3, as DNA: TGCAGTGCTGACGGACAGTCGGGCACTTTGGCTTTCTTT.

This rearrangement joins TRBV10-3 to TRBJ2-3; D perhaps matches TRBD1 (5 bases). This CDR3 comprises 13 residues. Germline assignment: CDR1 ENHRY and CDR2 SYGVKD. V lost 4 bases and J 4 bases, leaving 9 bases between the germline ends. Written as DNA, the CDR3 is TGTGCCATCAGTGGGCAGGGCCCAGATACGCAGTATTTT. As protein: CAISGQGPDTQYF.

On this clonotype: A read error may explain this, as a much larger clone is one base away. The J gene is TRBJ2-3, the V gene TRBV7-2, with 13 positions matching TRBD2. The CDR3 totals 17 residues. Germline values: CDR1 SGHTA, CDR2 FQGNSA. V was pared by 0 bases and J by 5 bases, with 5 bases of the junction left unmatched. The CDR3 loop reads CASSLATSGRVKDTQYF. CDR3 nucleotides: TGTGCCAGCAGCTTAGCAACTAGCGGGAGGGTCAAAGATACGCAGTATTTT.

As to this clonotype: The junction and the germline gene differ at one end; a read error may be behind it. This sequence joins TRBV12-3 or TRBV12-4 and TRBJ1-5; no clear D gene. This CDR3 contains 13 residues. Here the CDR3 DNA reads TGTGCCAGCAGTTTCAACGCAGATCAGTCCCAGCATTTT. It yields the protein CASSFNADQSQHF.

This clonotype was recorded at least ten times. The chain carries TRBV7-9 and TRBJ1-5; D gene unclear. Trimming stripped 0 bases from V and 6 bases from J, with 9 bases between. CDR1 is SEHNR, CDR2 FQNEAQ, per germline (reference sequence). This CDR3 has 14 residues. This chain's CDR3 is CASSLASDRQPQHF. CDR3 sequence (DNA): TGTGCCAGCAGCTTAGCCTCGGATCGTCAGCCCCAGCATTTT.

As to this clonotype: A read error is possible here, since a much larger clone lies one base away. The CDR3 DNA reads as TGTGCCAGCAGCCTAGTCTCCTCAGGGTACACTGAAGCTTTCTTT. Protein: CASSLVSSGYTEAFF. This chain joins TRBV14 and TRBJ1-1, with D maybe TRBD1 (5 bases). This CDR3 has 15 residues. V was cut by 4 bases and J by 3 bases, with 15 bases left in between. Germline CDR1 and CDR2: SGHDN and FVKESK. The full variable domain, its missing parts supplied by reference TRBV14 and TRBJ1-1, is EAGVTQFPSHSVIEKGQTVTLRCDPISGHDNLYWYRRVMGKEIKFLLHFVKESKQDESGMPNNRFLAERTGGTYSTLKVQPAELEDSGVYFCASSLVSSGYTEAFFGQGTRLTVV.

This clonotype was seen many times. The chain is built from TRBV15 and TRBJ2-2; D may correspond to TRBD1 or TRBD2 (5 bases each). The CDR3 extends over 17 amino acids. CDR1 is LNHNV, CDR2 YYDKDF, per germline (reference sequence). The V end was cut by 3 bases, the J end by 3 bases, with 17 bases between. CDR3 amino acids: CATSRGRGAIHTGELFF. CDR3 sequence (DNA): TGTGCCACCAGCAGGGGCCGAGGGGCCATTCACACCGGGGAGCTGTTTTTT.

Turning to this clonotype: A much larger clone sits a single nucleotide away, making a read error possible. The chain carries TRBV12-3 or TRBV12-4 and TRBJ2-3, with 8 positions matching TRBD1. This CDR3 has 13 residues. CDR3 sequence: CASRTGVTDTKYF. The CDR3 nucleotides are TGTGCCAGCAGGACAGGGGTCACAGATACGAAGTATTTT.

This clonotype was seen ten or more times. The chain combines TRBV6-1 with TRBJ1-6; tentatively, D is TRBD1 (6 bases). V was cut by 6 bases and J by 10 bases, with 19 bases left in between. Germline CDR1 is MNHNS and CDR2 is SASEGT. The CDR3 is 15 amino acids. CDR3 coding DNA: TGTGCCAGCAGCATATCAACAGGGCTGAGATCACCCCTCCACTTT. It yields the protein CASSISTGLRSPLHF.